The sequence of this TCR beta chain was determined in a study of shared clonotypes between healthy human individuals. The sample holds a few counts of this clone. The antigen is not known. Overall study findings and caveats: Sequencing depth was expected to influence donor clonotype sharing. Generation probabilities were higher for clonotypes shared across all four sorted-subset donors than for unshared ones.

Germline values: CDR1 LNHDA, CDR2 SQIVND (reference sequence). V lost 5 bases to trimming and J lost 8 bases; unmatched junction nucleotides: 8. The CDR3 length is 15 residues. Generated by immunoSEQ multiplex PCR, the TCRdb table keeps only in-frame clones and is missing some. The sample contains about 1 million clones, around 75% of which appear only once. The genes are TRBV19 and TRBJ1-6; TRBD1 matches at 8 bases. This clonotype originated in a man younger than 30 in good health. Sequencing was carried out using memory CD4+ T cells sorted from blood. Regarding subset: CD45RA-negative fraction. This CDR3 is CASSLRTGRYSPLHF. The CDR3 DNA reads TGTGCCAGTAGTTTACGGACAGGGAGGTATTCACCCCTCCACTTT.